This is a list of T cell receptor beta chains from one sample in a study of control samples from healthy donors and cancer patients. Measured with immunoSEQ multiplex PCR; TCRdb has only the in-frame clones, and not every one. Of 120,000 to 150,000 clones detected, around 85% appear once; the ten largest clones hold 8.5% to 9.5%. Sequences were obtained from blood. These receptors all come from a woman aged 25-40 years in good health. The CDR3 runs from the conserved cysteine through the conserved F or W. D genes are given only for firm matches. Some rows mark clone size as missing; the rest say once, few, many or name a class of expanded clone.

j_gene: TRBJ2-1; abundance: -; v_gene: TRBV12-3/TRBV12-4; d_gene: -; CDR3aa: CASRAGTSEQQFF; CDR3nt: TGTGCCAGCAGGGCCGGGACATCGGAGCAGCAGTTCTTC
j_gene: TRBJ2-1; abundance: -; v_gene: TRBV19; d_gene: TRBD2; CDR3aa: CASSLTSGDEQFF; CDR3nt: TGTGCCAGTAGTTTGACTAGCGGGGATGAGCAGTTCTTC
j_gene: TRBJ2-7; abundance: -; v_gene: TRBV6-5; d_gene: -; CDR3aa: CASSYNTARVSEQYF; CDR3nt: TGTGCCAGCAGTTACAACACGGCCCGTGTCTCCGAGCAGTACTTC
j_gene: TRBJ2-1; abundance: -; v_gene: TRBV3-1/TRBV3-2; d_gene: -; CDR3aa: CASSQAGQYNEQFF; CDR3nt: TGTGCCAGCAGCCAAGCCGGGCAGTACAATGAGCAGTTCTTC
j_gene: TRBJ1-4; abundance: -; v_gene: TRBV5-4; d_gene: -; CDR3aa: CASREFVGAPGQLFF; CDR3nt: TGTGCCAGCAGGGAGTTTGTCGGGGCGCCCGGCCAACTGTTTTTT
j_gene: TRBJ1-4; abundance: few; v_gene: TRBV9; d_gene: TRBD1; CDR3aa: CASSVAYRGINEKLFF; CDR3nt: TGTGCCAGCAGCGTAGCTTACAGGGGAATTAATGAAAAACTGTTTTTT
j_gene: TRBJ2-6; abundance: -; v_gene: TRBV5-1; d_gene: -; CDR3aa: CASSPDGPGANVLTF; CDR3nt: TGCGCCAGCAGCCCGGACGGGCCTGGGGCCAACGTCCTGACTTTC
j_gene: TRBJ2-6; abundance: once; v_gene: TRBV18; d_gene: -; CDR3aa: CASSPRGAGANVLTF; CDR3nt: TGTGCCAGCTCACCAAGGGGGGCTGGGGCCAACGTCCTGACTTTC
j_gene: TRBJ1-2; abundance: -; v_gene: TRBV12-2; d_gene: -; CDR3aa: CASRPRTGSGGYTF; CDR3nt: TGTGCAAGTCGCCCGCGAACAGGGAGCGGCGGCTACACCTTC
j_gene: TRBJ2-3; abundance: -; v_gene: TRBV5-1; d_gene: TRBD2; CDR3aa: CASSLGTSGSGGTDTQYF; CDR3nt: TGCGCCAGCAGCTTGGGAACTAGCGGGAGTGGGGGCACAGATACGCAGTATTTT
j_gene: TRBJ1-1; abundance: -; v_gene: TRBV29-1; d_gene: TRBD1; CDR3aa: CSVEEGQGSAFF; CDR3nt: TGCAGCGTTGAAGAGGGACAGGGTAGCGCTTTCTTT
j_gene: TRBJ1-2; abundance: -; v_gene: TRBV28; d_gene: TRBD1; CDR3aa: CASRPGTGGAYGYTF; CDR3nt: TGTGCCAGCAGACCTGGGACAGGGGGGGCCTATGGCTACACCTTC
j_gene: TRBJ2-1; abundance: -; v_gene: TRBV7-6; d_gene: -; CDR3aa: CASSLEVGGEQFF; CDR3nt: TGTGCCAGCAGCTTAGAAGTTGGCGGTGAGCAGTTCTTC